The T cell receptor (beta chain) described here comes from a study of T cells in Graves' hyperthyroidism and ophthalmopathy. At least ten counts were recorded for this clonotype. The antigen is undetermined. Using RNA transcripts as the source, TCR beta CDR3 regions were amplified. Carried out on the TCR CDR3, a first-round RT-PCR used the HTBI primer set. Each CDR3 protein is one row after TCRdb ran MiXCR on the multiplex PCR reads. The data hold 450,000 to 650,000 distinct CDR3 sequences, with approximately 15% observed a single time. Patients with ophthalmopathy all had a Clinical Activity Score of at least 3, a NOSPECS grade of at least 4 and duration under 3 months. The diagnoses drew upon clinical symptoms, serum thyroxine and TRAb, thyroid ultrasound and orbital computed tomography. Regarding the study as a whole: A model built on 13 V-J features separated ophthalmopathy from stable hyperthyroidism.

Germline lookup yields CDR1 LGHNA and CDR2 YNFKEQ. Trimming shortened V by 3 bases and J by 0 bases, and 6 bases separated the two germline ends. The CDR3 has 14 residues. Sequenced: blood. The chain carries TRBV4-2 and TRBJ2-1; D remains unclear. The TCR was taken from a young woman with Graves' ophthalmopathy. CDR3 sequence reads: CASSHADSYNEQFF. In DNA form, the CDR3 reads TGTGCCAGCAGCCATGCAGACTCCTACAATGAGCAGTTCTTC.